This T cell receptor (beta chain) was sequenced during a study of shared clonotypes between healthy human individuals. Whole-study context: Two women and a few men aged 18 to 49 made up the donors.

Germline V gene sequence: CDR1 SGHDT, CDR2 YYEEEE. V trimming: 4 bases; J trimming: 6 bases; junction bases outside the gene matches: 13. CDR3 length: 16 residues. Original processing methods: Junction-only immunoSEQ data arrived without quality scores, meaning filtering differed. Generated by immunoSEQ multiplex PCR, the TCRdb table keeps only in-frame clones and is missing some. D and trimming were read from the DNA, whereas the V and J calls and clone size are those reported in that table. This table holds about 1.5 million clones, approximately 98% found once. The receptor was derived from a man under 40 in good health. The sequencing sample was made of naive CD4+ T cells sorted from blood. This sample's subset: CD45RA+ positively selected. The chain combines TRBV5-6 with TRBJ2-3; 8 nucleotides align to TRBD2. CDR3 coding DNA: TGTGCCAGCAGCCGGGAGGGACTTCCTGGAGCGGATACGCAGTATTTT. Protein: CASSREGLPGADTQYF.